The clone carrying this T cell receptor beta chain appeared a few times. Its antigen is still unknown. TCRdb analysed the 5' RACE reads with MiXCR anew, one entry per CDR3 protein. The sample has some 240,000 distinct CDR3 sequences, roughly 5.2% seen once. The record originates from a study of T cells after yellow fever vaccination. Across the study: Preparation of the low-cell-number fractions used SMART-Seq v4 Ultra Low Input. General observations from the study: Subsequent to the booster, the majority of primary-vaccination clones reappeared (roughly 96% CD4, 88% CD8).

Trimming cost V 7 bases and J 4 bases, with 12 bases left between them. Germline values: CDR1 MNHEY, CDR2 SVGEGT. The CDR3 has 13 residues. The material was CD4+ T cells sorted from PBMCs, obtained on the day of the yellow fever booster vaccination. The chain links TRBV6-2 or TRBV6-3 to TRBJ2-3; D is perhaps TRBD2 (5 bases). The sequence came from a young man who received the YFV17D yellow fever vaccine. DNA for the CDR3: TGTGCCAGCACCCGGACGGGGTCAGATACGCAGTATTTT. This encodes CASTRTGSDTQYF.